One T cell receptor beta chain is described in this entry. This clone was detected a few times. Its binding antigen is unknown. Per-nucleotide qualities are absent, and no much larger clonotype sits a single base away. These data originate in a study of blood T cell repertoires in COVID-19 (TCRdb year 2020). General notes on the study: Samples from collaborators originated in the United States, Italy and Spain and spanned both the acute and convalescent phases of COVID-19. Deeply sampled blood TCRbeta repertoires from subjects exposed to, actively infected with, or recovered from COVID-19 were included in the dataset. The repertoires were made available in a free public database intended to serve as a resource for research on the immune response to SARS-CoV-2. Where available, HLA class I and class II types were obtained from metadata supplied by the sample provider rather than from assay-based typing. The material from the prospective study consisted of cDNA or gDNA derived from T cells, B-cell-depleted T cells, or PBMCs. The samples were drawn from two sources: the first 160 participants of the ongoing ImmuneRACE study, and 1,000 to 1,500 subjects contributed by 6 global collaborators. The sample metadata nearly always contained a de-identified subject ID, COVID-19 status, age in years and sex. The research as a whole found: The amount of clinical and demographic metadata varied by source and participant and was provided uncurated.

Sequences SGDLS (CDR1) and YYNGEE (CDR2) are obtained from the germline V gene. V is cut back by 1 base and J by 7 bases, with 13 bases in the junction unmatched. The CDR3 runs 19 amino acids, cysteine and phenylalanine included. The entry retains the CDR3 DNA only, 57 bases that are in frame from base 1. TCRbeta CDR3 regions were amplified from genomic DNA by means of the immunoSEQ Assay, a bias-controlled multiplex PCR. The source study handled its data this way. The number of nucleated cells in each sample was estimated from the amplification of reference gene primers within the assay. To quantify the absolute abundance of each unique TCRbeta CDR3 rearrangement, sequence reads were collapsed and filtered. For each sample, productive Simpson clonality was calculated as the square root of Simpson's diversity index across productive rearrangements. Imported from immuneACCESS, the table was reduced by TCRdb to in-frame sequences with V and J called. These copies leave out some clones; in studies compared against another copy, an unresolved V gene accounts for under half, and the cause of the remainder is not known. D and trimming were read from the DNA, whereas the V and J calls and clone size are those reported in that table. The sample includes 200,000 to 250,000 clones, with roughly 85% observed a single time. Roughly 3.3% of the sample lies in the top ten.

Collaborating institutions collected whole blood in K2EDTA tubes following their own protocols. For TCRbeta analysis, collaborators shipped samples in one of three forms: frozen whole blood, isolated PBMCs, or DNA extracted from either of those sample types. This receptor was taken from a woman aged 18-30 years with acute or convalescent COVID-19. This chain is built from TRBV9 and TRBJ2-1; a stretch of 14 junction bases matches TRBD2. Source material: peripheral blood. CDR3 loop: CASSVTTLVGTSGRNEQFF. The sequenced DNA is TGTGCCAGCAGCGTAACCACGCTCGTCGGGACTAGCGGGAGAAATGAGCAGTTCTTC.